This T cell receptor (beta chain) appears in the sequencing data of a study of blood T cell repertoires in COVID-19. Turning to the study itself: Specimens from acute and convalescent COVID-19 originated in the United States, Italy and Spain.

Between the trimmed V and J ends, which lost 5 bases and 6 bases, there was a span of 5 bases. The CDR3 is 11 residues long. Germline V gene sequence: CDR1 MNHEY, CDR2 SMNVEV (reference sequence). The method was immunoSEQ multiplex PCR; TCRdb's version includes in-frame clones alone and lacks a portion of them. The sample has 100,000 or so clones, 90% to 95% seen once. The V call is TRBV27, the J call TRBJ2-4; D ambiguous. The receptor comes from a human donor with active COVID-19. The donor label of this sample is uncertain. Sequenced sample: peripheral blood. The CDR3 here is CASSGGNIQYF. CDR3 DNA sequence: TGTGCCAGCAGTGGCGGAAACATTCAGTACTTC.